This T cell receptor (beta chain) is drawn from a study of T-cell memory formation after mild COVID-19 (dated by TCRdb to the early 2020s). Background for the entire study: Most TCR sequence clusters were specific to one of the two donors. In a couple of donors, T-cell clones that expanded and contracted after mild COVID-19 were tracked by sequencing TCRalpha and TCRbeta repertoires over time. The cohort comprised two young, previously healthy adult volunteers, one female and one male.

The paper as a whole reports these results and caveats: Contracting CD4+ clones were found mainly in CM and EM memory subsets, while CD8+ clones were enriched in EMRA. The detection of some responding clones in pre-infection memory suggests that pre-existing cross-reactive memory T cells joined the SARS-CoV-2 response. Clones contracting from day 15 to 85 had balanced CD4/CD8 phenotypes, while a second wave expanding from day 15 to 37 was biased towards CD4+. The second-wave clones that peaked on day 37 were not confirmed to be SARS-CoV-2 specific. The study included only a couple of mild cases, and larger cohorts that include severe cases with pre-infection samples were judged to be necessary.

Ficoll-Paque density gradient centrifugation was the method used to isolate PBMCs. Data came from an Illumina NovaSeq 6000. Using 5'RACE with constant-segment primers, TCRalpha and TCRbeta cDNA libraries were constructed, with sample barcodes and unique molecular identifiers added in the process. Trizol reagent was used to extract RNA from every sample. Libraries were amplified in two PCR steps, with a second sample barcode and Illumina TruSeq adapters added in the second step. Sequencing of the libraries was done on an Illumina NovaSeq, producing 2 x 150 bp paired-end reads. In the original analysis: With migec v1.2.7, reads were demultiplexed and then collapsed into UMI-guided consensus sequences. Using mixcr v2.1.11, the UMI consensuses were aligned to TRA and TRB V and J templates and assembled into clonotypes. A clonotype was counted as expanded or contracted only if both edgeR and NoisET called the change significant, with noise models trained on biological replicates. edgeR calls used a false discovery rate-adjusted p below 0.01 and a log2 fold-change threshold of 1. As an exploratory analysis of dynamics, max-normalized trajectories of the 1000 most abundant clonotypes were examined with PCA combined with hierarchical clustering. Separately sequenced CD4+ and CD8+ repertoires were used to assign a CD4 or CD8 phenotype to each responding clone. TCRdb reran the public reads through fastp at Q25 and MiXCR, keeping productive beta chains. Records with the same CDR3 protein are collapsed into one entry carrying the most frequent genes and DNA. The V and J calls were not made by the authors but by TCRdb's processing. This sample has 470,000 or so distinct CDR3 sequences in its table, and 20% of those were observed once. The ten top clones hold 8.4% of the sample.

Only a few counts were recorded for this clonotype. Its target antigen remains unknown. No per-base quality is available; no much larger clone lies one base away. V is pared back by 0 bases and J by 4 bases, with 9 bases lying between the germline termini. CDR1 and CDR2, per the germline V gene (reference sequence), are LNHNV and YYDKDF. CDR3 length: 14 amino acids, cysteine to phenylalanine. The entry retains the CDR3 DNA only, 42 bases that are in frame from base 1. The sample taken for sequencing was PBMCs or a T cell subset sorted from them (not recorded which). The receptor was isolated from an adult woman who had mild COVID-19 (a few samples of this study predate the infection). The sample titles of this study are shuffled in the database, so cell type and time point are left out; the donor was told from shared clones. The sequence joins TRBV15 to TRBJ1-2; the D gene is possibly TRBD1, with 6 bases matching. The CDR3 here reads CATSRDTGSYGYTF. The nucleotide sequence reads as follows: TGTGCCACCAGCAGAGATACAGGGTCCTATGGCTACACCTTC.